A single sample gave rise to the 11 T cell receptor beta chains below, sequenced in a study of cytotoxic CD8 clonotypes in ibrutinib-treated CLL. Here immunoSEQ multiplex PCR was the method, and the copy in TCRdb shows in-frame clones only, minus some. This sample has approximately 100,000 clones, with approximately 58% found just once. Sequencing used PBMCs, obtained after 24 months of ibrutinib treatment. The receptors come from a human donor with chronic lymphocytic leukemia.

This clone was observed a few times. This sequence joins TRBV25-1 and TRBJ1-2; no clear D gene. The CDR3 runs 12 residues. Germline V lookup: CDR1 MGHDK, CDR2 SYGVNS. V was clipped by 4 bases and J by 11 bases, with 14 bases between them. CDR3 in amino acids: CASSAGSLQYTF. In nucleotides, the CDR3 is TGTGCCAGCAGTGCAGGTTCCCTCCAGTACACCTTC.

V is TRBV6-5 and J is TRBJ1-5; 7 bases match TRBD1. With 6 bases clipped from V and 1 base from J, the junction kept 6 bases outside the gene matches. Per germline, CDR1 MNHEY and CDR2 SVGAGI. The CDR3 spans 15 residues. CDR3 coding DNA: TGTGCCAGCAGGCGACAGGGCGGGAGCAATCAGCCCCAGCATTTT. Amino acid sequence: CASRRQGGSNQPQHF.

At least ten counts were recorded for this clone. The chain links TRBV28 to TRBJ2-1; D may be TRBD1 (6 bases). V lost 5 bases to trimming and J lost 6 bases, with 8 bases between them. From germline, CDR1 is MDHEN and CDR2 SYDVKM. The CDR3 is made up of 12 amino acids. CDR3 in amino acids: CASSGDTNEQFF. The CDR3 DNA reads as TGTGCCAGCAGTGGGGACACCAATGAGCAGTTCTTC.

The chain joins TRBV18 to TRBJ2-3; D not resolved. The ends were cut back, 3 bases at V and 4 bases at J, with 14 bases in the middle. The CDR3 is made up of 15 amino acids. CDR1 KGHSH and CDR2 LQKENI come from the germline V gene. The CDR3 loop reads CASSPWATEADTQYF. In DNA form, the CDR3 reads TGTGCCAGCTCACCCTGGGCCACCGAAGCAGATACGCAGTATTTT.

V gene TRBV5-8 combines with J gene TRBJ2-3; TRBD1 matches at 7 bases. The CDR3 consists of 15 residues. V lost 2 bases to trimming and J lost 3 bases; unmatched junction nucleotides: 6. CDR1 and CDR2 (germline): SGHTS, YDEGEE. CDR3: CASSFLRGLTDTQYF. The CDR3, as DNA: TGTGCCAGCAGCTTTTTAAGGGGGCTTACAGATACGCAGTATTTT.

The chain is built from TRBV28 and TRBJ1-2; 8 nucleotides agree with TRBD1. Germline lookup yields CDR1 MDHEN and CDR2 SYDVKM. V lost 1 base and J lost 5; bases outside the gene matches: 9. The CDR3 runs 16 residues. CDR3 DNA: TGTGCCAGCAGTTTATCCGGGACAGGCGGAGCTTATGGCTACACCTTC. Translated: CASSLSGTGGAYGYTF.

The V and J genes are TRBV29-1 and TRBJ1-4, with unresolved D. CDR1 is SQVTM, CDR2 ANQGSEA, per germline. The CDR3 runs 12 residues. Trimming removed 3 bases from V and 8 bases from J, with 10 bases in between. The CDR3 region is CSVDPGGEKLFF. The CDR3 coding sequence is TGCAGCGTTGACCCGGGAGGGGAAAAACTGTTTTTT.

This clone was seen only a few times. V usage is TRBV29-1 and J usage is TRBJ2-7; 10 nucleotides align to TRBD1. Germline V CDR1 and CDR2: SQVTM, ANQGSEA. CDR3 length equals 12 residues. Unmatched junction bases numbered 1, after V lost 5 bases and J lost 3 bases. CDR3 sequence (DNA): TGCAGCGTTAGGACAGGGGGCTACGAGCAGTACTTC. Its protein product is CSVRTGGYEQYF.

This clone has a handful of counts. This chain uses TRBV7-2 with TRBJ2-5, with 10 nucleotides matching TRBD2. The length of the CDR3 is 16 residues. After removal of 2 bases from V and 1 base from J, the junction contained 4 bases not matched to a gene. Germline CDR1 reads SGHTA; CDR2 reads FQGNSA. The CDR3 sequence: CASSLLAGDIQETQYF. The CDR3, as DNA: TGTGCCAGCAGCTTACTAGCGGGGGACATCCAAGAGACCCAGTACTTC.

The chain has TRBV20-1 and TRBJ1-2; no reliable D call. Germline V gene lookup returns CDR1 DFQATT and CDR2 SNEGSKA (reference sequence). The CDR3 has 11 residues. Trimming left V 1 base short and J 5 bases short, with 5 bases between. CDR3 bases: TGCAGTGCTAGAGCAGAATATGGCTACACCTTC. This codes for CSARAEYGYTF.

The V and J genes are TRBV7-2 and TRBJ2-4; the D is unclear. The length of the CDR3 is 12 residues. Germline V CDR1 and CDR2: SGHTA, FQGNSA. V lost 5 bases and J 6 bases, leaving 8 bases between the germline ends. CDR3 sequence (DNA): TGTGCCAGCAGCCAAGGCTCAAACATTCAGTACTTC. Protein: CASSQGSNIQYF. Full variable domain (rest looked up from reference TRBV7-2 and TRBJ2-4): GAGVSQSPSNKVTEKGKDVELRCDPISGHTALYWYRQSLGQGLEFLIYFQGNSAPDKSGLPSDRFSAERTGGSVSTLTIQRTQQEDSAVYLCASSQGSNIQYFGAGTRLSVL.